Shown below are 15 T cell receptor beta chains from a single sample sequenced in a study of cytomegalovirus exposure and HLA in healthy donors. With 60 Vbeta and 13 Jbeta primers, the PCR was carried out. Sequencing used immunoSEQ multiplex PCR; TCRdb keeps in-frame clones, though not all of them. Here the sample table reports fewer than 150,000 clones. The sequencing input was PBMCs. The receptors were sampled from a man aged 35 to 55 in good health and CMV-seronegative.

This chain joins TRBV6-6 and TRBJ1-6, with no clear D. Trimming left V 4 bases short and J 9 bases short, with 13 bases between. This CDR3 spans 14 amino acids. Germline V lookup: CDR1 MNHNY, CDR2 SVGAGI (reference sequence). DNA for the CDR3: TGTGCCAGCAGTTCCGGGAGTTGGGGTTCACCCCTCCACTTT. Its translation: CASSSGSWGSPLHF.

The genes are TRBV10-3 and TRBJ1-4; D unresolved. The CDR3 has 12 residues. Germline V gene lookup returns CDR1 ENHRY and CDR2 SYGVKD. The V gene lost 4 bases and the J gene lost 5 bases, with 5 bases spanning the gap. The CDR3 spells CAISVRNEKLFF. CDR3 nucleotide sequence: TGTGCCATCAGTGTCCGGAATGAAAAACTGTTTTTT.

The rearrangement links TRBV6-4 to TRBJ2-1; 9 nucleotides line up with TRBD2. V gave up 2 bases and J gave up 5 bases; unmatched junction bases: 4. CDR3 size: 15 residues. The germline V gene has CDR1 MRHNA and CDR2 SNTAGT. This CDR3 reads CASSDGGGANNEQFF. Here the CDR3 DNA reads TGTGCCAGCAGTGACGGCGGGGGGGCCAACAATGAGCAGTTCTTC.

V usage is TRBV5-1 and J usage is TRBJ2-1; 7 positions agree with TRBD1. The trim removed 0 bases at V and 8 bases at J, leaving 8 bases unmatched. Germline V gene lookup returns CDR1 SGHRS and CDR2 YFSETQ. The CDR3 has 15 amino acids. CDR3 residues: CASSLEGAKGDEQFF. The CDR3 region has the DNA TGCGCCAGCAGCTTGGAGGGGGCTAAAGGTGATGAGCAGTTCTTC. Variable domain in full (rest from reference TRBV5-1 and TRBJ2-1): KAGVTQTPRYLIKTRGQQVTLSCSPISGHRSVSWYQQTPGQGLQFLFEYFSETQRNKGNFPGRFSGRQFSNSRSEMNVSTLELGDSALYLCASSLEGAKGDEQFFGPGTRLTVL.

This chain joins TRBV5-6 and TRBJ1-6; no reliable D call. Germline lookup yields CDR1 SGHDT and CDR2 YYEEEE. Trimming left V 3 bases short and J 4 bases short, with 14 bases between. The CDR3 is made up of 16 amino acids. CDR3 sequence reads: CASSSRGFQYNSPLHF. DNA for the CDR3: TGTGCCAGCAGCTCCCGAGGCTTTCAGTATAATTCACCCCTCCACTTT.

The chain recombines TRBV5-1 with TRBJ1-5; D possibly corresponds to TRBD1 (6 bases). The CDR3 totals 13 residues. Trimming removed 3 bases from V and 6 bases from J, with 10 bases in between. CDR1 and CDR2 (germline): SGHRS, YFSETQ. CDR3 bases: TGCGCCAGCAGCTCCCAACAGGGTCAGCCCCAGCATTTT. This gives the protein CASSSQQGQPQHF.

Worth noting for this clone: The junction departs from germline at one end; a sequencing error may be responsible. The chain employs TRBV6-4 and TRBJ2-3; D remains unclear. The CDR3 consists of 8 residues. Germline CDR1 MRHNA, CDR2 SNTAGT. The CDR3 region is CASSATGF. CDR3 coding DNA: TGTGCCAGCAGTGCAACGGGTTTT.

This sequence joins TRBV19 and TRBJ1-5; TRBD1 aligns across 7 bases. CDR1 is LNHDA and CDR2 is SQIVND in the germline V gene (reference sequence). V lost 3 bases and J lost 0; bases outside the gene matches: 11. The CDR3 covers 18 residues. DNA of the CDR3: TGTGCCAGTAGTATGGGAGGACAGGCCTCCTATAGCAATCAGCCCCAGCATTTT. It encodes CASSMGGQASYSNQPQHF.

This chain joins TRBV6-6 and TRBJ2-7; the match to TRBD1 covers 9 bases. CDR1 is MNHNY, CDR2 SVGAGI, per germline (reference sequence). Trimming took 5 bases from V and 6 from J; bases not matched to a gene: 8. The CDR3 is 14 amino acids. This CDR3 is CASSPGTGISEQYF. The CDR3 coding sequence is TGTGCCAGCAGTCCCGGGACAGGGATATCCGAGCAGTACTTC.

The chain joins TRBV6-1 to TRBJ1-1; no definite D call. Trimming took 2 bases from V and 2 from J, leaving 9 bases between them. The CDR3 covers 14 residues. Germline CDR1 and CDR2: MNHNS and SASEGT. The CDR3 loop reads CASSELQPNTEAFF. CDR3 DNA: TGTGCCAGCAGTGAACTACAGCCTAACACTGAAGCTTTCTTT.

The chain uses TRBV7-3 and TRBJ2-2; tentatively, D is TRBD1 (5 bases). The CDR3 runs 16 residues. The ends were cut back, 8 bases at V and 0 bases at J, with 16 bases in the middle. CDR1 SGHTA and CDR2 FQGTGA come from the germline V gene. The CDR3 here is CASSMQGLANTGELFF. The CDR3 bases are TGTGCCAGCTCTATGCAGGGCCTCGCGAACACCGGGGAGCTGTTTTTT.

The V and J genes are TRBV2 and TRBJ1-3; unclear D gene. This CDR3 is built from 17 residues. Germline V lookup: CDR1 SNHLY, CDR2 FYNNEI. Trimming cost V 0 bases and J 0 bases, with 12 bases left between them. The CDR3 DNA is TGTGCCAGCAGTGAAGCATCGGTACTAAGCTCTGGAAACACCATATATTTT. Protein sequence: CASSEASVLSSGNTIYF.

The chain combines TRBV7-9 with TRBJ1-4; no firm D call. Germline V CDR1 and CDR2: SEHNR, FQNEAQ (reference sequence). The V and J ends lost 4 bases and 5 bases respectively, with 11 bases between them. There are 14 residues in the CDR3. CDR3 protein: CASSSGAANEKLFF. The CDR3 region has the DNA TGTGCCAGCAGCTCAGGAGCGGCAAATGAAAAACTGTTTTTT.

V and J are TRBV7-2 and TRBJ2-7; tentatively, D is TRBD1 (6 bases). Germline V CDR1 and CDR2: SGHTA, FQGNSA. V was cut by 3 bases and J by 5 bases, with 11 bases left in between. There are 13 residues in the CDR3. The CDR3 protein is CASSFTGSHEQYF. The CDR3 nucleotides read TGTGCCAGCAGCTTTACAGGGTCCCACGAGCAGTACTTC.

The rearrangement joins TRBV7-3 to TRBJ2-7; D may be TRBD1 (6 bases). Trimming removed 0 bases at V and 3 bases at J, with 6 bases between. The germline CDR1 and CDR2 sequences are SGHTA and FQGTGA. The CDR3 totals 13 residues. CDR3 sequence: CASSLTQGYEQYF. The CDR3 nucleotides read TGTGCCAGCAGCTTAACACAGGGCTACGAGCAGTACTTC.